This T cell receptor (beta chain) is from a study of CD8 T cells in ankylosing spondylitis. General observations from the study: A motif of several highly homologous TCR beta variants was seen as apparently characteristic of ankylosing spondylitis blood. Reportedly, matched ankylosing spondylitis synovial fluid was significantly enriched for disease-linked clones. Disease-associated clonotypes exhibited CD8+ identity and were relatively infrequent in peripheral blood.

In its sample, this clonotype was seen many times. Its antigen remains unidentified. Libraries of TCR beta came from quantitative 5'-RACE with molecular barcodes. TCRdb re-called the 5' RACE reads through MiXCR, storing one row per CDR3 protein. This repertoire shows about 39,000 distinct CDR3 sequences, over 3.5% found once; its top ten account for 4% to 4.5%. This receptor was taken from a female donor with ankylosing spondylitis or in good health (not recorded which). Sequencing was done on a sample of blood, either unsorted or a sorted T cell fraction (not recorded which).

CDR3: CASSVVPDNEQFF. CDR3 nucleotides: TGTGCCAGCAGCGTAGTGCCGGACAATGAGCAGTTCTTC. The chain couples TRBV9 to TRBJ2-1; D is unresolved. Deletions cut 0 bases from V and 5 bases from J, with 6 bases between. CDR1 and CDR2 from the germline V gene are SGDLS and YYNGEE. The CDR3 extends over 13 amino acids.